The source of this T cell receptor beta chain is a study of T-cell reconstitution after alpha-beta-depleted transplantation in children. This clonotype was observed at least ten times. The antigen remains unidentified. V shed 1 base, J shed 5 bases, and the junction held 6 bases outside the gene matches. The length of the CDR3 is 16 residues. Germline values: CDR1 LNHNV, CDR2 YYDKDF (reference sequence). Findings of the study overall: When one year had passed after transplant, most T-cell counts and diversity came from newly produced T cells. Several patients had high TCRbeta diversity at day 60; it came from surviving recipient T cells and thymic progenitors. In patients about two months after transplant, alpha-beta T cells reportedly arose from several hundred expanded graft clones.

TCRbeta library construction was performed incorporating unique molecular identifiers. A single record per CDR3 protein comes from TCRdb applying MiXCR to the PCR reads. The table records over 100,000 distinct CDR3 sequences, 10% of them present only once. Sequences were derived from PBMCs, sampled before TCRalphabeta/CD19-depleted stem cell transplant. This TCR derives from a boy younger than 10 with acute lymphoblastic leukemia, due to receive a stem cell transplant. The genes are TRBV15 and TRBJ2-2, with TRBD1 matching 8 bases. The CDR3 nucleotides read TGTGCCACCAGCAGAGGGGGCAGGGGGCGAACCGGGGAGCTGTTTTTT. This gives the protein CATSRGGRGRTGELFF. Filled out from reference TRBV15 and TRBJ2-2, the complete variable domain reads DAMVIQNPRYQVTQFGKPVTLSCSQTLNHNVMYWYQQKSSQAPKLLFHYYDKDFNNEADTPDNFQSRRPNTSFCFLDIRSPGLGDTAMYLCATSRGGRGRTGELFFGEGSRLTVL.